This entry lists 21 T cell receptor beta chains sequenced from one sample in a study of T-cell memory formation after mild COVID-19 (dated by TCRdb to 2020 to 2023). Libraries were made using 5' RACE. The run used an Illumina NovaSeq 6000. Using fastp at Q25 and MiXCR, TCRdb reprocessed the public reads and kept productive beta chains. Rows are combined by CDR3 protein, so each entry shows the most common genes and DNA. The sample data list about 300,000 distinct CDR3 sequences, and less than 20% of these were observed just once. The ten largest clones represent 20% to 25% of the sample. The specimen sequenced was PBMCs or a T cell subset sorted from them (not recorded which). The receptors here all came from a man aged 18 to 30 who had mild COVID-19 (a few samples of this study predate the infection). The sample titles of this study are shuffled in the database, so cell type and time point are left out; the donor was told from shared clones.

This clonotype was counted between two and nine times. This chain uses TRBV5-1 with TRBJ1-1; D gene unclear. Trimming took 4 bases from V and 6 from J, leaving 10 bases between them. Germline loops: CDR1 SGHRS, CDR2 YFSETQ. The CDR3 consists of 12 residues. The DNA for the CDR3 is TGCGCCAGCAGCCTGGACGCTTCTGAAGCTTTCTTT. It translates to CASSLDASEAFF.

This clonotype was counted only a few times. V and J are TRBV20-1 and TRBJ2-7; TRBD2 aligns across 10 bases. The CDR3 extends over 16 amino acids. Germline values: CDR1 DFQATT, CDR2 SNEGSKA (reference sequence). J lost 3 bases, V lost 1 base, and 9 bases had no gene match. Here the CDR3 DNA reads TGCAGTGCTAGAGTAGAGTCTAGCGGGGGCTTCTACGAGCAGTACTTC. Its protein product is CSARVESSGGFYEQYF.

The chain has TRBV20-1 and TRBJ2-5; the D is unclear. Deletions cut 6 bases from V and 1 base from J, with 12 bases between. Germline V gives CDR1 DFQATT, CDR2 SNEGSKA (reference sequence). The CDR3 covers 13 residues. CDR3 residues: CSAKYESQETQYF. In DNA form, the CDR3 reads TGCAGTGCCAAATATGAATCCCAAGAGACCCAGTACTTC.

This clonotype was counted many times. A read error may produce the germline difference seen at one junction end. V usage is TRBV7-7 and J usage is TRBJ1-6; D is undetermined. The CDR3 runs to 13 residues. Germline CDR1 SSHAT, CDR2 FNYEAQ (reference sequence). CDR3 bases: TGTGCTAGCAGCTTAGAGGCTTCTTCACCCCTCCACTTT. It codes for CASSLEASSPLHF. Using reference TRBV7-7 and TRBJ1-6 for the parts outside the CDR3, the full variable domain is GAGVSQSPRYKVTKRGQDVTLRCDPISSHATLYWYQQALGQGPEFLTYFNYEAQPDKSGLPSDRFSAERPEGSISTLTIQRTEQRDSAMYRCASSLEASSPLHFGNGTRLTVT.

This clonotype was observed a few times. The V gene is TRBV7-9, the J gene TRBJ2-1; a possible D gene is TRBD1 (5 bases). The CDR3 contains 13 residues. CDR1 is SEHNR, CDR2 FQNEAQ, per germline (reference sequence). Between the trimmed V and J ends, which lost 5 bases and 8 bases, there was a span of 13 bases. CDR3 nucleotide sequence: TGTGCCAGCAGCCTACAGGTGACACATGAGCAGTTCTTC. It yields the protein CASSLQVTHEQFF.

This clonotype came up a few times. The CDR3 sequence is CASSLENEKLFF. Here the CDR3 DNA reads TGCGCCAGCAGCTTGGAGAATGAAAAACTGTTTTTT. The genes are TRBV5-1 and TRBJ1-4; no clear D gene. Trimming stripped 0 bases from V and 5 bases from J, with 2 bases between. The germline CDR1 and CDR2 sequences are SGHRS and YFSETQ. The CDR3 sequence is 12 residues long.

This clonotype appeared many times. The chain recombines TRBV18 with TRBJ1-3; a possible D gene is TRBD1 (5 bases). Germline V lookup: CDR1 KGHSH, CDR2 LQKENI. The CDR3 runs 17 residues. Deletions cut 0 bases from V and 0 bases from J, with 12 bases between. The CDR3 coding sequence is TGTGCCAGCTCACCACCGTACAGGACGATCTCTGGAAACACCATATATTTT. Its protein product is CASSPPYRTISGNTIYF.

The chain couples TRBV2 to TRBJ2-3; the D gene is possibly TRBD1 (5 bases). The CDR3 length is 14 residues. Trimming stripped 4 bases from V and 3 bases from J, with 11 bases between. Germline assignment: CDR1 SNHLY and CDR2 FYNNEI. The CDR3 sequence is CASSGQGLTDTQYF. CDR3 nucleotides: TGTGCCAGCAGTGGTCAGGGTTTGACAGATACGCAGTATTTT.

Ten or more counts support this clonotype. This CDR3 is CSVEDPRASDTQYF. The CDR3 DNA is TGCAGCGTTGAAGATCCCCGCGCGTCAGATACGCAGTATTTT. J is TRBJ2-3 and V is TRBV29-1, with D hard to call. V was cut by 0 bases and J by 4 bases, with 11 bases left in between. Germline CDR1 is SQVTM and CDR2 is ANQGSEA. The CDR3 is 14 residues long.

This clonotype showed up many times. The chain carries TRBV4-2 and TRBJ2-2; tentatively, D is TRBD2 (6 bases). V was pared by 8 bases and J by 1 base, with 20 bases between. This CDR3 comprises 17 residues. The germline V gene encodes CDR1 LGHNA and CDR2 YNFKEQ. The CDR3: CASDPGGVIGNTGELFF. In DNA, the CDR3 is TGTGCCAGCGACCCTGGAGGGGTCATTGGGAACACCGGGGAGCTGTTTTTT.

This clonotype was counted between two and nine times. V is TRBV11-1 and J is TRBJ2-3; D gene uncertain. V lost 1 base and J 2 bases, leaving 13 bases between the germline ends. CDR1 SGHAT and CDR2 FQDESV come from the germline V gene (reference sequence). The CDR3 covers 16 residues. The CDR3 loop is CASSLGTSQDTDTQYF. CDR3 nucleotide sequence: TGTGCCAGCAGCTTAGGAACGTCGCAAGACACAGATACGCAGTATTTT.

In this sample, this clonotype turned up many times. The chain joins TRBV5-1 to TRBJ1-6; 7 positions agree with TRBD1. The CDR3 has 16 amino acids. The germline V gene encodes CDR1 SGHRS and CDR2 YFSETQ. After removal of 5 bases from V and 2 bases from J, the junction contained 7 bases not matched to a gene. CDR3 in DNA: TGCGCCAGCAGGCCGAGGGACAGCGCCTATAATTCACCCCTCCACTTT. Its translation is CASRPRDSAYNSPLHF.

The chain links TRBV24-1 to TRBJ2-3, with 11 bases aligning to TRBD2. Germline V gene data show CDR1 as KGHDR and CDR2 as SFDVKD. This CDR3 is built from 19 residues. V shed 3 bases and J 0 bases; nucleotides not matched to a gene: 10. This chain's CDR3 is CATSDRSTSGVWSTDTQYF. The CDR3 DNA follows: TGTGCCACCAGTGATCGGTCGACTAGCGGGGTCTGGAGCACAGATACGCAGTATTTT.

The J gene is TRBJ1-4, the V gene TRBV7-2, with D tentatively TRBD1 (5 bases). From germline, CDR1 is SGHTA and CDR2 FQGNSA. The CDR3 is made up of 14 amino acids. The V gene lost 0 bases and the J gene lost 11 bases, with 13 bases spanning the gap. The CDR3 DNA sequence: TGTGCCAGCAGCTTAGCCTACGCGGGGGAGAAACTGTTTTTT. Protein: CASSLAYAGEKLFF.

This clonotype has a count of ten or more. The V and J genes are TRBV4-3 and TRBJ1-2, with TRBD1 matching 7 bases. Trimming removed 0 bases from V and 2 bases from J; junction bases left unmatched: 3. Looked up from germline, CDR1 is LGHNA and CDR2 is YSLEER. There are 15 residues in the CDR3. This CDR3 reads CASSQDGTVNYGYTF. CDR3 bases: TGCGCCAGCAGCCAAGATGGGACAGTAAACTATGGCTACACCTTC.

This clonotype has more than one count but fewer than ten. V is TRBV5-5 and J is TRBJ2-3; 10 bases map to TRBD2. The CDR3 is made up of 19 amino acids. Germline V gene lookup returns CDR1 SGHKS and CDR2 YYEKEE (reference sequence). The trim removed 6 bases at V and 7 bases at J, leaving 23 bases unmatched. The chain's CDR3 is CASNHEWSSGGRGRNTQYF. CDR3 nucleotide sequence: TGTGCCAGCAACCACGAATGGTCTAGCGGGGGCCGAGGGCGTAATACGCAGTATTTT.

This clonotype was seen a handful of times. The rearrangement joins TRBV4-1 to TRBJ2-1; D might be TRBD2 (5 bases). V lost 0 bases, J lost 0 bases, and 12 bases lay in between. The CDR3 is 17 amino acids. Looked up from germline, CDR1 is MGHRA and CDR2 is YSYEKL. DNA of the CDR3: TGCGCCAGCAGCCAAGATCTAGCAATCAGCTCCTACAATGAGCAGTTCTTC. It specifies CASSQDLAISSYNEQFF.

This rearrangement joins TRBV4-3 to TRBJ2-5; TRBD2 aligns across 8 bases. The CDR3 totals 17 residues. With 1 base clipped from V and 5 bases from J, the junction kept 12 bases outside the gene matches. Germline CDR1 and CDR2: LGHNA and YSLEER. Here the CDR3 reads CASSQGVTGGTFETQYF. CDR3 in DNA: TGCGCCAGCAGCCAAGGAGTGACGGGGGGGACGTTCGAGACCCAGTACTTC.

V gene TRBV4-3 combines with J gene TRBJ1-1; no firm D call. The V gene's germline CDR1 is LGHNA and CDR2 YSLEER. The V gene lost 4 bases and the J gene lost 1 base, with 7 bases spanning the gap. This CDR3 contains 13 residues. The CDR3 loop reads CASSRARNTEAFF. CDR3 nucleotide sequence: TGCGCCAGCAGCCGAGCCAGGAACACTGAAGCTTTCTTT.

The chain employs TRBV4-1 and TRBJ1-2, with D perhaps matching TRBD1 (6 bases). Germline assignment: CDR1 MGHRA and CDR2 YSYEKL. V lost 0 bases to trimming and J lost 4 bases, with 12 bases between them. The CDR3 length is 15 residues. In nucleotides, the CDR3 is TGCGCCAGCAGCCAAGAACCAGGGGCTGGCTATGGCTACACCTTC. This codes for CASSQEPGAGYGYTF.

V usage is TRBV30 and J usage is TRBJ1-6; D unclear. Per the germline V gene, CDR1 is GTSNPN and CDR2 is SVGIG (reference sequence). The CDR3 extends over 13 amino acids. V shed 4 bases and J shed 0 bases, with 4 bases lying between them. CDR3 in amino acids: CAWTNSYNSPLHF. The CDR3 nucleotides read TGTGCCTGGACAAACTCCTATAATTCACCCCTCCACTTT.